A single TCR beta chain is shown here with its context. The data stem from a study of blood T cell repertoires in COVID-19. For the study at large: Sample material is recorded as cDNA or gDNA derived from T cells, B-cell-depleted T cells, or PBMCs.

The assay was immunoSEQ multiplex PCR, and TCRdb's table has in-frame clones only and misses some. The sample shows about 210,000 clones, 82% of them seen only once. With 4 bases removed from V and 9 bases from J, the gap between germline ends came to 16 bases. The CDR3 has 14 residues. Germline assignment: CDR1 LGHDT and CDR2 YNNKEL (reference sequence). The source material was peripheral blood. The receptor was derived from a woman in her 70s with COVID-19, enrolled during active disease. This chain joins TRBV3-1 (or the pseudogene TRBV3-2) and TRBJ2-1; unclear D gene. The chain's CDR3 is CASSPIYVSGEQFF. Here the CDR3 DNA reads TGTGCCAGCAGCCCTATTTATGTCTCGGGTGAGCAGTTCTTC.